This T cell receptor beta chain derives from a study of lymphopenia after photon versus proton radiotherapy. Overall study results and limits: Only patients who died were analyzed for survival; proton advantage is unproven. Post-nadir TCR diversity decline inversely tracked overall survival among those who died.

CDR1 and CDR2 (germline): SEHNR, FQNEAQ (reference sequence). This CDR3 spans 18 amino acids. V was shortened by 2 bases and J by 1 base, with 18 bases between the two germline ends. In the case of this clone: What it binds is not known.

The table came from immunoSEQ multiplex PCR; TCRdb's copy has only in-frame clones and leaves some out. The table shows 150,000 to 200,000 clones, with approximately 86% occurring only once. The chain recombines TRBV7-9 with TRBJ1-5; D unclear. The sample here was peripheral blood, taken from a patient treated with photon-based radiotherapy. This TCR was sampled from a man aged 50-59 years with gastric cancer. The CDR3: CASSLSWTGAGSNQPQHF. CDR3 bases: TGTGCCAGCAGCTTATCGTGGACGGGCGCGGGAAGCAATCAGCCCCAGCATTTT.